The 14 T cell receptor beta chains listed next were all sequenced from one sample in a study of blood T cell repertoires in COVID-19 (TCRdb year 2020). The library was produced with the immunoSEQ multiplex PCR assay. TCRdb's version of the immuneACCESS table is confined to in-frame rearrangements and falls short of the full clone set. An unresolved V gene accounts for under half of the shortfall where checked; the remainder is of unknown origin. In all, the sample holds more than 250,000 clones, and 75% to 85% of those were seen once. About 5.1% of the sample is in the top ten clones. The material sequenced was peripheral blood. The receptors originated from a man between 45 and 60 years old with active or convalescent COVID-19.

The chain carries TRBV25-1 and TRBJ1-6; 7 nucleotides match TRBD1. This CDR3 contains 15 residues. Germline CDR1 and CDR2: MGHDK and SYGVNS. The trim removed 4 bases at V and 9 bases at J, leaving 9 bases unmatched. CDR3 nucleotide sequence: TGTGCCAGCAGTGGACAGGGCTCAATCGGTTCACCCCTCCACTTT. This codes for CASSGQGSIGSPLHF.

The chain combines TRBV7-3 with TRBJ2-3, with 12 bases that match TRBD2. There are 16 residues in the CDR3. CDR1 SGHTA and CDR2 FQGTGA come from the germline V gene. The junction had 3 bases not matched to a gene; V was cut back by 5 bases and J by 0 bases. In DNA form, the CDR3 reads TGTGCCAGCAGCGTCGGGACTAGCGGGAGCACAGATACGCAGTATTTT. Amino acid sequence: CASSVGTSGSTDTQYF.

This chain uses TRBV4-1 with TRBJ2-4; TRBD2 agrees at 14 bases. The V gene end was trimmed by 0 bases and the J gene end by 2 bases; junction bases not matched to a gene: 15. The CDR3 loop spans 22 amino acids. Germline-derived CDR1 and CDR2 are MGHRA and YSYEKL. The DNA for the CDR3 is TGCGCCAGCAGCCAAGAAAGGGACCTGGGACTAGCGGGAGAAGAAACCAAAAACATTCAGTACTTC. Protein product: CASSQERDLGLAGEETKNIQYF.

The chain uses TRBV24-1 and TRBJ2-2, with TRBD1 matching over 8 bases. The CDR3 has 16 residues. Germline values: CDR1 KGHDR, CDR2 SFDVKD. V shed 9 bases and J 5 bases; nucleotides not matched to a gene: 13. DNA of the CDR3: TGTGCCACCCCAACCCTCGGACAGGGTAGGACCGGGGAGCTGTTTTTT. Translated: CATPTLGQGRTGELFF.

The rearrangement links TRBV6-2 or TRBV6-3 to TRBJ1-2; 7 nucleotides align to TRBD1. The V segment lost 6 bases and the J segment 4 bases; nucleotides outside the gene matches: 5. The CDR3 sequence is 13 residues long. The germline gives CDR1 MNHEY, CDR2 SVGEGT. The CDR3 DNA reads as TGTGCCAGCAGCCGCGGGACAGCCTATGGCTACACCTTC. This encodes CASSRGTAYGYTF.

V usage is TRBV4-3 and J usage is TRBJ2-5; 7 positions agree with TRBD2. The trim removed 0 bases at V and 5 bases at J, leaving 6 bases unmatched. The germline CDR1 and CDR2 sequences are LGHNA and YSLEER. The CDR3 runs to 15 residues. The CDR3 loop is CASSQDIREGETQYF. DNA of the CDR3: TGCGCCAGCAGCCAAGATATTAGGGAGGGGGAGACCCAGTACTTC.

The chain combines TRBV6-4 with TRBJ1-1; D not certain. The CDR3 extends over 15 amino acids. Trimming left V 3 bases short and J 7 bases short, with 18 bases between. Germline V gene sequence: CDR1 MRHNA, CDR2 SNTAGT. CDR3 in amino acids: CASSEVNDTAGEAFF. CDR3 nucleotide sequence: TGTGCCAGCAGTGAGGTTAACGACACCGCGGGTGAAGCTTTCTTT.

This clone was detected only a few times. The V and J genes are TRBV5-4 and TRBJ2-3; TRBD2 is a possible D gene (6 bases). The CDR3 length is 16 residues. Trimming stripped 0 bases from V and 1 base from J, with 12 bases between. Germline CDR1 SGHNT, CDR2 YYREEE (reference sequence). The CDR3 DNA follows: TGTGCCAGCAGCTTGGGGGCGGGGCAGGGCACAGATACGCAGTATTTT. Its translation is CASSLGAGQGTDTQYF.

The gene calls are TRBV9 and TRBJ2-3; 10 positions match TRBD2. V lost 2 bases and J lost 4; bases outside the gene matches: 4. There are 15 residues in the CDR3. Germline CDR1 is SGDLS and CDR2 is YYNGEE. DNA of the CDR3: TGTGCCAGCAGCGTGGGACTAGCGAGTTCAGATACGCAGTATTTT. As protein: CASSVGLASSDTQYF.

The rearrangement uses TRBV5-1 and TRBJ2-1; 7 bases are shared with TRBD2. CDR3 length equals 16 residues. The junction had 6 bases not matched to a gene; V was cut back by 2 bases and J by 1 base. The V gene's germline CDR1 is SGHRS and CDR2 YFSETQ. CDR3 sequence (DNA): TGCGCCAGCAGCTTAGCGGGAACGCAATCCTACAATGAGCAGTTCTTC. Translating gives CASSLAGTQSYNEQFF.

The table lists this clone with a few counts. The rearrangement links TRBV5-1 to TRBJ2-3; the match to TRBD2 covers 8 bases. Germline assignment: CDR1 SGHRS and CDR2 YFSETQ. V was clipped by 0 bases and J by 4 bases; unmatched bases: 4. The length of the CDR3 is 15 residues. This CDR3 is CASSLDHGRADTQYF. In DNA form, the CDR3 reads TGCGCCAGCAGCTTGGATCACGGGAGGGCAGATACGCAGTATTTT.

CDR3 region: CASRRPGESSYNEQFF. CDR3 nucleotides: TGTGCCAGTCGTAGGCCCGGGGAGAGCTCCTACAATGAGCAGTTCTTC. The chain uses TRBV27 and TRBJ2-1; a weak D match, TRBD2 (5 bases). V shed 9 bases and J shed 0 bases, with 18 bases lying between them. Germline V gene data show CDR1 as MNHEY and CDR2 as SMNVEV (reference sequence). This CDR3 is built from 16 residues.

Notes on this clone: An end of the junction differs from the germline gene, which may be a read error. The V and J genes are TRBV7-3 and TRBJ2-1; 8 nucleotides agree with TRBD1. Germline values: CDR1 SGHTA, CDR2 FQGTGA. CDR3 length equals 15 residues. The CDR3 protein is CASSLTDRDGNEQFF. CDR3 nucleotides: TGTGCCAGCAGCCTAACGGACAGGGATGGGAATGAGCAGTTCTTC.

J is TRBJ1-3 and V is TRBV3-1 (or the pseudogene TRBV3-2); D is unresolved. The ends were cut back, 4 bases at V and 5 bases at J, with 15 bases in the middle. The CDR3 has 15 residues. Germline V gives CDR1 LGHDT, CDR2 YNNKEL (reference sequence). DNA for the CDR3: TGTGCCAGCAGCCCGGACTGGGCCAGGAGAAACACCATATATTTT. As protein: CASSPDWARRNTIYF.